This paragraph covers one T cell receptor beta chain sequence. Sequencing used immunoSEQ multiplex PCR; TCRdb keeps in-frame clones, though not all of them. Altogether roughly 49,000 clones are present, 80% to 90% being singletons, with the ten largest covering 40% to 65%. The data were taken from a study of OX40 agonist ivuxolimab in advanced cancers. No patient had autoimmune disease or received systemic immunosuppression. The V gene's germline CDR1 is SGDLS and CDR2 YYNGEE. The CDR3 has 16 residues. Trimming at V came to 2 bases and at J to 3 bases, leaving 9 bases not matched to a gene. The sample consisted of CD4+ or CD8+ T cells sorted from blood, taken in a trial of the OX40 agonist ivuxolimab. The source of this sequence is an adult with an advanced solid tumor such as melanoma, head and neck, liver or kidney cancer. The rearrangement links TRBV9 to TRBJ2-7; TRBD1 matches 9 bases. The CDR3 coding sequence is TGTGCCAGCAGCGTCGCCGGGACAGGGCCGAACTACGAGCAGTACTTC. Protein sequence: CASSVAGTGPNYEQYF.